A single sample is the source of the 25 T cell receptor delta chains below, sequenced in a study of gamma delta lymphoproliferative disorders and STAT genes. The receptor sequences were amplified from genomic DNA of peripheral blood mononuclear cells. TCRdb redid clone calling on the multiplex PCR reads using CATT. The sample shows 1,500 to 2,000 delta-chain clones, roughly 1.9% of them seen only once. Sequencing input: blood. The origin of the receptors is a human donor in good health.

This clone is classed as medium-sized. This likely came from a read error, as a far larger clone is one base away. Distinct nucleotide sequences in the sample also encode this CDR3. The gene calls are TRDV2 and TRDJ1; TRDD3 aligns across 11 bases. The CDR3 sequence is 13 residues long. With V trimmed by 0 bases and J by 11 bases, 4 bases remained unmatched. From germline, CDR1 is GEAIGNYY and CDR2 EKD. The CDR3, as DNA: TGTGCCTGTGACACCCTGGGGGATACCATTCTCATCTTT. Amino acids: CACDTLGDTILIF.

This clone came up a few times. TCRdb assigns this DNA the protein of a much larger clone, which departs from its translation at residue 12; this likely reflects a read error, and the protein shown comes from translating the DNA. The rearrangement links TRDV3 to TRDJ1; tentatively, D is TRDD2 or TRDD3 (5 bases each). This CDR3 has 15 residues. Germline lookup yields CDR1 TVYSNPD and CDR2 GDNSRS (reference sequence). The CDR3 loop is CARGGFDAYTDILIF. The CDR3 nucleotides read TGTGCCCGGGGGGGCTTCGATGCCTACACCGATATACTCATCTTT.

This clone occurred a few times. Given a far larger clone just one base away, this is likely a sequencing read error. Distinct nucleotide sequences in the sample also encode this CDR3. The chain uses TRDV2 and TRDJ1; maybe TRDD3 (5 bases). The germline V gene has CDR1 GEAIGNYY and CDR2 EKD. This CDR3 has 16 amino acids. The CDR3 nucleotides read TGTGCGTGTGACACCCTGGGTGGATCGATTACCGATAAACTCATCTTT. Its protein is CACDTLGGSITDKLIF.

Regarding this clone: The TCRdb protein comes from a much larger clone and disagrees with this DNA's translation at residue 8, likely due to a read error; the protein given here is derived from the DNA. This rearrangement joins TRDV1 to TRDJ1; 7 bases are shared with TRDD3. Germline V CDR1 and CDR2: TSWWSYY, QGS. Unmatched junction bases numbered 30, after V lost 2 bases and J lost 0 bases. The CDR3 totals 24 residues. Here the CDR3 reads CALGEFRSLPLRGINPHYTDKLIF. The DNA of the CDR3 is TGTGCTCTTGGGGAATTTCGATCCCTACCATTGAGGGGGATCAACCCCCATTACACCGATAAACTCATCTTT.

This clone appeared many times. A far larger clone lies a single base away; this is likely a read error. Other DNA variants within this sample encode the same CDR3. The genes are TRDV1 and TRDJ1; 9 bases agree with TRDD3. This CDR3 contains 19 residues. Germline V gene data show CDR1 as TSWWSYY and CDR2 as QGS. DNA of the CDR3: TGTGCTCTTGGGGCCCTTCCCGTTACTGGGGGACACTACACTGATAAACTCATCTTT. Residues: CALGALPVTGGHYTDKLIF.

About this clone: This likely traces to a read error, being one base from a far larger clone. Other DNA sequences within the sample encode an identical CDR3. The chain carries TRDV2 and TRDJ1, with D maybe TRDD3 (6 bases). V lost 3 bases and J 3 bases, leaving 16 bases between the germline ends. This CDR3 contains 15 residues. Germline CDR1 reads GEAIGNYY; CDR2 reads EKD. The CDR3 nucleotides read TGTGCCTGTGACTCTCTTGGGGATCGGGCCGATAAACTCATCTTT. Amino acids: CACDSLGDRADKLIF.

The sample holds a few counts of this clone. This is likely an artifact of a read error, given a far larger clone one base away. The chain carries TRDV1 and TRDJ1; maybe TRDD3 (5 bases). V was pared by 1 base and J by 1 base, with 16 bases between. CDR1 is TSWWSYY and CDR2 is QGS in the germline V gene. The length of the CDR3 is 17 residues. The CDR3 DNA reads as TGTGCTCTTGGGGAACGGTCGATGGGGTCCGGCACCGATAAACTCATCTTT. It is translated as CALGERSMGSGTDKLIF.

About this clone: This likely traces to a read error, being one base from a far larger clone. Other DNA sequences in the sample encode the same CDR3. The chain combines TRDV2 with TRDJ1; D possibly corresponds to TRDD3 (6 bases). V was pared by 1 base and J by 1 base, with 24 bases between. Germline assignment: CDR1 GEAIGNYY and CDR2 EKD. This CDR3 comprises 19 residues. This chain's CDR3 is CACDTIGNMGGEITDKLIF. The CDR3 nucleotides are TGTGCCTGTGACACGATTGGAAACATGGGGGGGGAGATCACCGATAAACTCATCTTT.

In its sample, this clone was seen a few times. A far larger clone is one nucleotide away, so this likely arose from a read error. Other DNA sequences in the sample encode the same CDR3. This rearrangement joins TRDV2 to TRDJ1; TRDD3 matches 10 bases. The CDR3 is 18 residues long. Germline trimming cut 0 bases from V and 1 base from J; bases unmatched to any gene: 10. Germline assignment: CDR1 GEAIGNYY and CDR2 EKD. DNA of the CDR3: TGTGCCTGTGACACCGTGGCACTGGGGGATGCCTTCACCGATAAACTCATCTTT. It translates to CACDTVALGDAFTDKLIF.

This clone was seen many times. The protein held in TCRdb is that of a much larger clone and does not match this DNA's translation at residue 4, likely because of a read error; the protein shown is translated from the DNA. The chain couples TRDV2 to TRDJ3, with 11 bases matching TRDD3. The V segment lost 5 bases and the J segment 0 bases; nucleotides outside the gene matches: 11. Germline V gives CDR1 GEAIGNYY, CDR2 EKD. This CDR3 has 20 residues. The CDR3 bases are TGTGCCTGTGGCCCTGTGGGGGATACGGAGAGCTCCTGGGACACCCGACAGATGTTTTTC. Its protein product is CACGPVGDTESSWDTRQMFF.

This clone showed up many times. A far larger clone is just one base off, so this is likely a read error. The J gene is TRDJ1, the V gene TRDV2; TRDD3 matches 11 bases. Trimming at V came to 0 bases and at J to 6 bases, leaving 20 bases not matched to a gene. Germline V CDR1 and CDR2: GEAIGNYY, EKD. The CDR3 contains 20 residues. In DNA, the CDR3 is TGTGCCTGTGACACCGTGAAGAGAGTACTGGGGGATATAGTTGCCAATAAACTCATCTTT. Its translation: CACDTVKRVLGDIVANKLIF.

Notes on this clone: The protein TCRdb lists belongs to a much larger clone and differs from this DNA's translation at residue 9, which points to a read error; the protein shown is made from the DNA. This chain links TRDV3 with TRDJ1, with TRDD3 identical over 12 bases. CDR3 size: 20 residues. The V gene's germline CDR1 is TVYSNPD and CDR2 GDNSRS (reference sequence). The V gene end was trimmed by 0 bases and the J gene end by 5 bases; junction bases not matched to a gene: 22. In DNA, the CDR3 is TGTGCCTTTAGCGGGGCGTTACAGGAAGTACTGGGGGATACTTTTGATAAACTCATCTTT. This encodes CAFSGALQEVLGDTFDKLIF.

A note on this clone: The TCRdb protein comes from a much larger clone and disagrees with this DNA's translation at residue 15, likely due to a read error; the protein given here is derived from the DNA. V usage is TRDV2 and J usage is TRDJ1; possible D gene TRDD3, 5 bases. CDR3 length: 16 residues. Germline CDR1 is GEAIGNYY and CDR2 is EKD. Written as DNA, the CDR3 is TGTGCCTGTGACACCCTGGGTGGATCGATTACCGATAAACTCACCTTT. Protein: CACDTLGGSITDKLTF.

A few counts support this clone. It is likely a read error: a sequence one base away is far more abundant. Within the sample, other DNA sequences also encode this same CDR3. The chain combines TRDV2 with TRDJ1, with 7 bases that match TRDD3. The CDR3 spans 20 residues. Trimming took 4 bases from V and 5 from J; bases not matched to a gene: 27. Germline CDR1 reads GEAIGNYY; CDR2 reads EKD. CDR3 bases: TGTGCCTGTGAAACACTACCCCAGGTGGGGGACTTATCGATGGAGGATAAACTCATCTTT. It is translated as CACETLPQVGDLSMEDKLIF.

This clone was detected a few times. A far bigger clonotype differs at one base, so this is likely a read error. The same CDR3 also results from other DNA sequences found in this sample. V and J are TRDV2 and TRDJ1, with 8 bases lining up with TRDD3. CDR3 length: 14 residues. Germline CDR1 is GEAIGNYY and CDR2 is EKD. The CDR3 region is CACDWGMYTDKLIF. The DNA of the CDR3 is TGTGCCTGTGACTGGGGGATGTACACCGATAAACTTATCTTT.

A word on this clone: A read error likely explains why the TCRdb protein, taken from a much larger clone, differs from this DNA's translation at residue 3; the protein shown is translated from the DNA. The chain is built from TRDV2 and TRDJ1; 10 bases are a match to TRDD3. The CDR3 spans 19 residues. Trimming removed 9 bases from V and 4 bases from J; junction bases left unmatched: 25. Germline V gene data show CDR1 as GEAIGNYY and CDR2 as EKD. CDR3 bases: TGTGCCCGTGTCCCACTTACTGGGGGATCCAGCGGGGGGTACGATAAACTCATCTTT. It codes for CARVPLTGGSSGGYDKLIF.

Concerning this clone: TCRdb records a much larger clone's protein for this DNA, with a difference at residue 14 that likely arises from a read error; the protein given is the translation of the DNA. The genes are TRDV2 and TRDJ2, with 11 bases lining up with TRDD3. CDR3 length: 16 amino acids. Germline-derived CDR1 and CDR2 are GEAIGNYY and EKD. CDR3 sequence (DNA): TGTGCCTGTGACACCGTGGGGGATACGCCGAATGCACAACCCTTCTTT. Protein sequence: CACDTVGDTPNAQPFF.

By share, this clone counts as large (0.1 to 1%). At one end the junction does not follow the germline gene, possibly because of a read error. Distinct nucleotide sequences in the sample also encode this CDR3. The rearrangement joins TRAV29/DV5 to TRDJ1, with 7 nucleotides matching TRDD3. Per the germline V gene, CDR1 is NSMFDY and CDR2 is ISSIKDK. CDR3 size: 12 residues. CDR3 loop: CAGDMTTDKLIF. DNA of the CDR3: TGCGCTGGGGATATGACCACCGATAAACTCATCTTT.

This clone came up a few times. Given a far larger clone just one base away, this is likely a sequencing read error. This rearrangement joins TRDV1 to TRDJ2; 11 bases fit TRDD3. The CDR3 totals 26 residues. The germline gives CDR1 TSWWSYY, CDR2 QGS. Losses at the gene ends were 1 base for V and 7 bases for J; bases not matched to a gene: 35. The CDR3 coding sequence is TGTGCTCTTGGGGAACCCGCGCCCCTCTGGGGGATACCATGGAGACCTAAGGTAGACAGGGTAGCACAACTCTTCTTT. Translating gives CALGEPAPLWGIPWRPKVDRVAQLFF.

This clone has a count of ten or more. Translating this DNA gives a protein that differs at residue 4 from the TCRdb one, which belongs to a much larger clone; a read error is likely, and the protein shown is this translation. The chain couples TRDV2 to TRDJ1; 10 nucleotides line up with TRDD3. The CDR3 spans 18 residues. Germline CDR1 reads GEAIGNYY; CDR2 reads EKD. For the CDR3, the DNA is TGTGCCTGTGGCACCCTAAGCGTGACTGGGGGATACACCGATAAACTCATCTTT. Protein sequence: CACGTLSVTGGYTDKLIF.

This clone was seen only once. A much larger clone lies a single base off, so this may be a read error. J gene TRDJ1 was identified, but the V gene was not called; the D segment call TRDD3 is taken from the table without a DNA check. There are 31 residues in the CDR3. CDR3 sequence reads: CALGDPRPPSFPWRPGGSKTVASPNTDKLIF. CDR3 DNA sequence: TGTGCTCTTGGGGATCCACGCCCCCCCTCTTTTCCTTGGCGTCCTGGGGGATCCAAAACCGTCGCCTCCCCCAACACCGATAAACTCATCTTT.

This chain connects TRDV1 to TRDJ1, with TRDD3 matching 7 bases. TCRdb carries no J gene annotation; the J gene was assigned here by matching the DNA with germline. The CDR3 sequence is 17 residues long. Germline values: CDR1 TSWWSYY, CDR2 QGS. V dropped 3 bases and J dropped 0; count of bases not matched to a gene: 10. CDR3 DNA: TGTGCTCTTGGGGACCGGGCCGAAACTGGGGACACCGATAAACTCATCTTT. Amino acids: CALGDRAETGDTDKLIF.

Comments on this clone: The translation of this DNA and the TCRdb protein of a much larger clone differ at residue 10, probably owing to a read error; the protein shown here is translated from the DNA. The rearrangement joins TRDV2 to TRDJ3, with TRDD3 matching over 8 bases. This CDR3 is 19 amino acids long. Germline CDR1 GEAIGNYY, CDR2 EKD. Trimming at V came to 2 bases and at J to 0 bases, leaving 8 bases not matched to a gene. The DNA for the CDR3 is TGTGCCTGTGACATTTTCTGGGGGAGGGGCTCCTGGGACACCCGACAGATGTTTTTC. Translated: CACDIFWGRGSWDTRQMFF.

This clone was recorded a few times. TCRdb lists the protein of a much larger clone for this DNA, which differs at residue 5, so this is likely a read error; the protein given here is translated from the DNA itself. The chain carries TRDV2 and TRDJ1; D is possibly TRDD3 (6 bases). The CDR3 is made up of 19 amino acids. V lost 3 bases and J lost 1, with 26 bases in between. CDR1 is GEAIGNYY and CDR2 is EKD in the germline V gene. CDR3 in amino acids: CACDAIGNMGGEITDKLIF. The CDR3 DNA reads TGTGCCTGTGACGCGATCGGAAACATGGGGGGGGAGATCACCGATAAACTCATCTTT.

This clone was detected only a few times. The mismatch at residue 16 between this DNA's translation and the TCRdb protein of a much larger clone likely reflects a read error; the protein shown is translated from the DNA. This rearrangement joins TRDV1 to TRDJ1, with TRDD3 identical over 11 bases. This CDR3 is 18 amino acids long. Looked up from germline, CDR1 is TSWWSYY and CDR2 is QGS. The CDR3, as DNA: TGTGCTCTTGGGGAACCTTACACTGGGGGATATAACACCGATAAATTCATCTTT. The encoded protein is CALGEPYTGGYNTDKFIF.